The rows below give T cell receptor beta chains drawn from one sample of a study of CD8+ T cells in alopecia areata. This table comes from immunoSEQ multiplex PCR, and its TCRdb copy is limited to in-frame clones, with some not included. This table has some 11,000 clones, around three fifths appearing once. The sequenced sample was skin. The receptors come from a human donor with alopecia areata. CDR3s include the opening cysteine and the closing phenylalanine or tryptophan. The order of the fields is V gene, clone size, J gene, D gene, CDR3 protein, CDR3 DNA. A D gene is named only where the DNA matches it firmly. Expanded clones get a size class; other rows say once, few or many, or leave the size out.

TRBV6-5	-	TRBJ2-2	-	CASSEWGEGRELFF	TGTGCCAGCAGTGAATGGGGCGAGGGAAGGGAGCTGTTTTTT
TRBV6-5	-	TRBJ1-1	-	CASIKNLEKNTEAFF	TGTGCCAGCATCAAGAACCTCGAGAAGAACACTGAAGCTTTCTTT
TRBV6-5	-	TRBJ2-2	-	CASIKTVNTGELFF	TGTGCCAGCATCAAGACAGTGAACACCGGGGAGCTGTTTTTT
TRBV6-1	-	TRBJ2-7	-	CASSEMSYEQYF	TGTGCCAGCAGTGAAATGTCCTACGAGCAGTACTTC
TRBV7-9	-	TRBJ1-1	TRBD1	CASSRTGTGTEAFF	TGTGCCAGCAGCCGTACCGGGACAGGGACTGAAGCTTTCTTT
TRBV18	-	TRBJ2-1	-	CASSPRPLPLGNEQFF	TGTGCCAGCTCACCACGTCCCTTGCCACTGGGTAATGAGCAGTTCTTC
TRBV6-6	-	TRBJ1-1	-	CASREPVGGEAFF	TGTGCCAGCAGAGAACCTGTGGGGGGTGAAGCTTTCTTT
TRBV27	few	TRBJ1-3	-	CASSTGLITGHYSGNTIYF	TGTGCCAGCAGTACAGGATTAATTACAGGGCACTACTCTGGAAACACCATATATTTT
TRBV4-1	few	TRBJ1-1	-	CASSQGSGWASTEAFF	TGCGCCAGCAGCCAAGGGTCGGGTTGGGCGAGCACTGAAGCTTTCTTT
TRBV7-3	-	TRBJ2-7	-	CASSARGYEQYF	TGTGCCAGCAGCGCCCGAGGCTACGAGCAGTACTTC
TRBV5-1	-	TRBJ2-7	TRBD1	CASSPQTGYVVYEQYF	TGCGCCAGCAGCCCCCAGACAGGGTACGTGGTTTACGAGCAGTACTTC
TRBV30	few	TRBJ1-1	-	CAWSAAAGLVSIRNTEAFF	TGTGCCTGGAGCGCTGCCGCAGGGCTCGTGAGCATTAGGAACACTGAAGCTTTCTTT
TRBV4-1	-	TRBJ2-7	-	CASSLSRSYEQYF	TGCGCCAGCAGCCTAAGCCGGTCCTACGAGCAGTACTTC
TRBV4-1	-	TRBJ1-1	TRBD1	CASSHLTGGTEAFF	TGCGCCAGCAGCCATTTAACAGGGGGAACTGAAGCTTTCTTT
TRBV6-6	-	TRBJ1-2	-	CASSYGTDYYRYTF	TGTGCCAGCAGTTACGGGACGGACTATTATCGCTACACCTTC